The rows below give T cell receptor beta chains drawn from one sample of a study of cytomegalovirus exposure and HLA in healthy donors. Using immunoSEQ multiplex PCR, the repertoire was profiled, and TCRdb retains in-frame clones only, with some absent. The sample has 95,000 to 110,000 clones; over 75% are singletons. Material: PBMCs. The receptor set was obtained from a man under 40 in good health and CMV-seronegative. The CDR3 runs from the conserved cysteine through the conserved F or W. A D gene is named only where the DNA matches it firmly. Size is omitted from some rows. Given values are once, few, many or a class for expanded clones.

len: 17
j_gene: TRBJ1-5
d_gene: TRBD1
abundance: NA
v_gene: TRBV4-1
CDR3nt: TGCGCCAGCAGCCAAGAAGCCAGGGGGCGGACGGATCAGCCCCAGCATTTT
CDR3aa: CASSQEARGRTDQPQHF

len: 16
j_gene: TRBJ2-2
d_gene: TRBD1
abundance: NA
v_gene: TRBV7-9
CDR3nt: TGTGCCAGCAGCTTGGGTGACAGGGCTAACACCGGGGAGCTGTTTTTT
CDR3aa: CASSLGDRANTGELFF

len: 14
j_gene: TRBJ1-2
d_gene: NA
abundance: few
v_gene: TRBV6-5
CDR3nt: TGTGCCAGCAGTTCTCCGGGACTGGTCTATGGCTACACCTTC
CDR3aa: CASSSPGLVYGYTF

len: 16
j_gene: TRBJ2-7
d_gene: TRBD1
abundance: NA
v_gene: TRBV4-1
CDR3nt: TGCGCCAGCAGCCAAGAGGGACAGGGGAGTTCCTACGAGCAGTACTTC
CDR3aa: CASSQEGQGSSYEQYF

len: 13
j_gene: TRBJ2-3
d_gene: NA
abundance: NA
v_gene: TRBV27
CDR3nt: TGTGCCAGCGGGGGGGCCCTTACAGATACGCAGTATTTT
CDR3aa: CASGGALTDTQYF

len: 13
j_gene: TRBJ1-3
d_gene: NA
abundance: NA
v_gene: TRBV19
CDR3nt: TGTGCCAGTAGTGGGAGCTCTGGAAACACCATATATTTT
CDR3aa: CASSGSSGNTIYF

len: 14
j_gene: TRBJ2-7
d_gene: NA
abundance: few
v_gene: TRBV6-1
CDR3nt: TGTGCCAGCAGTGAAGGCGGGATCTCCTACGAGCAGTACTTC
CDR3aa: CASSEGGISYEQYF

len: 16
j_gene: TRBJ2-3
d_gene: TRBD1
abundance: NA
v_gene: TRBV28
CDR3nt: TGTGCCAGTAAGGCTCAGGGGGCGGGGAACACAGATACGCAGTATTTT
CDR3aa: CASKAQGAGNTDTQYF

len: 16
j_gene: TRBJ2-7
d_gene: TRBD2
abundance: NA
v_gene: TRBV28
CDR3nt: TGTGCCAGCAGCACCACTAGCGGGAGGGTCCGGGGCGAGCAGTACTTC
CDR3aa: CASSTTSGRVRGEQYF

len: 14
j_gene: TRBJ1-5
d_gene: TRBD1
abundance: NA
v_gene: TRBV30
CDR3nt: TGTGCCTGGAGTGTTCGGACAGGGAGTCCGCCCCAGCATTTT
CDR3aa: CAWSVRTGSPPQHF

len: 15
j_gene: TRBJ1-2
d_gene: NA
abundance: NA
v_gene: TRBV28
CDR3nt: TGTGCCAGCAGTTTAGCAGGGGCCGGCGCGTATGGCTACACCTTC
CDR3aa: CASSLAGAGAYGYTF

len: 13
j_gene: TRBJ1-5
d_gene: NA
abundance: NA
v_gene: TRBV6-5
CDR3nt: TGTGCCAGCAGTTACGGCGGGGGGCAGCCCCAGCATTTT
CDR3aa: CASSYGGGQPQHF

len: 14
j_gene: TRBJ1-4
d_gene: NA
abundance: NA
v_gene: TRBV9
CDR3nt: TGTGCCAGCAGCGCGACAGCTACTAATGAAAAACTGTTTTTT
CDR3aa: CASSATATNEKLFF

len: 15
j_gene: TRBJ2-5
d_gene: NA
abundance: NA
v_gene: TRBV10-1
CDR3nt: TGCGCCAGCAGTGAGGGAAGAGGAGTACAAGAGACCCAGTACTTC
CDR3aa: CASSEGRGVQETQYF

len: 15
j_gene: TRBJ1-5
d_gene: TRBD1
abundance: NA
v_gene: TRBV28
CDR3nt: TGTGCCAGCAGTTTTCCCCAAACAGGGGACCAGCCCCAGCATTTT
CDR3aa: CASSFPQTGDQPQHF

len: 14
j_gene: TRBJ2-7
d_gene: TRBD2
abundance: NA
v_gene: TRBV5-6
CDR3nt: TGTGCCAGCAGCCGTGGGGCTAGCGGGGACGAGCAGTACTTC
CDR3aa: CASSRGASGDEQYF

len: 14
j_gene: TRBJ2-5
d_gene: TRBD1
abundance: NA
v_gene: TRBV4-2
CDR3nt: TGTGCCAGCAGCCAGGCCGACAGGGCGGAGACCCAGTACTTC
CDR3aa: CASSQADRAETQYF

len: 13
j_gene: TRBJ1-2
d_gene: NA
abundance: NA
v_gene: TRBV10-3
CDR3nt: TGTGCCATCAGTGGGGACACTAACTATGGCTACACCTTC
CDR3aa: CAISGDTNYGYTF

len: 16
j_gene: TRBJ2-1
d_gene: NA
abundance: NA
v_gene: TRBV4-1
CDR3nt: TGCGCCAGCAGCCAAGATTTGGCGGGGAGCTACAATGAGCAGTTCTTC
CDR3aa: CASSQDLAGSYNEQFF

len: 15
j_gene: TRBJ1-1
d_gene: NA
abundance: NA
v_gene: TRBV18
CDR3nt: TGTGCCAGCTCACCACCAGGGAGCGGGAACACTGAAGCTTTCTTT
CDR3aa: CASSPPGSGNTEAFF

len: 15
j_gene: TRBJ2-2
d_gene: TRBD2
abundance: NA
v_gene: TRBV11-3
CDR3nt: TGTGCCAGCAGCGCAAGCGGGAGTAGGGCCGGGGAGCTGTTTTTT
CDR3aa: CASSASGSRAGELFF

len: 15
j_gene: TRBJ1-4
d_gene: NA
abundance: NA
v_gene: TRBV6-1
CDR3nt: TGTGCCAGCAGTGCCTCAACAGGGACGGGCGAAAAACTGTTTTTT
CDR3aa: CASSASTGTGEKLFF

len: 13
j_gene: TRBJ2-2
d_gene: NA
abundance: NA
v_gene: TRBV23-1
CDR3nt: TGCGCCAGCAGTCAACGGGGGACCGGGGAGCTGTTTTTT
CDR3aa: CASSQRGTGELFF

len: 11
j_gene: TRBJ1-5
d_gene: NA
abundance: NA
v_gene: TRBV23-1
CDR3nt: TGCGCCCCGGGGATCCATCAGCCCCAGCATTTT
CDR3aa: CAPGIHQPQHF

len: 14
j_gene: TRBJ1-1
d_gene: NA
abundance: few
v_gene: TRBV28
CDR3nt: TGTGCCACCCCCGGCCACAATAGAGGCACTGAAGCTTTCTTT
CDR3aa: CATPGHNRGTEAFF

len: 14
j_gene: TRBJ1-1
d_gene: NA
abundance: once
v_gene: TRBV21-1
CDR3nt: TGTGCCAGCAGCAAAGCGGGGGACAGGGGATCAGCTTTCTTT
CDR3aa: CASSKAGDRGSAFF

len: 14
j_gene: TRBJ2-7
d_gene: TRBD1
abundance: NA
v_gene: TRBV30
CDR3nt: TGTGCCTGGAGTGCGGGACAGGGTTCCTACGAGCAGTACTTC
CDR3aa: CAWSAGQGSYEQYF

len: 17
j_gene: TRBJ2-5
d_gene: TRBD2
abundance: NA
v_gene: TRBV29-1
CDR3nt: TGCAGCGTTGACCGCAGATCGGGAGGGCCAGGAGGAGAGACCCAGTACTTC
CDR3aa: CSVDRRSGGPGGETQYF

len: 15
j_gene: TRBJ2-5
d_gene: TRBD2
abundance: NA
v_gene: TRBV15
CDR3nt: TGTGCCACCAGCAGCCCCGGGACTAGCATAGAGACCCAGTACTTC
CDR3aa: CATSSPGTSIETQYF

len: 15
j_gene: TRBJ2-7
d_gene: TRBD2
abundance: NA
v_gene: TRBV14
CDR3nt: TGTGCCAGCAGCCAAGTAGCGGGAGGAGCCTACGAGCAGTACTTC
CDR3aa: CASSQVAGGAYEQYF

len: 16
j_gene: TRBJ1-1
d_gene: NA
abundance: NA
v_gene: TRBV19
CDR3nt: TGTGCCAGTAGTACAAACCGAGGGGCGGGAAACACTGAAGCTTTCTTT
CDR3aa: CASSTNRGAGNTEAFF

len: 16
j_gene: TRBJ1-1
d_gene: TRBD1
abundance: few
v_gene: TRBV10-1
CDR3nt: TGCGCCAGCAGTGAGTGGGGACAGCTTCCGAACACTGAAGCTTTCTTT
CDR3aa: CASSEWGQLPNTEAFF

len: 15
j_gene: TRBJ1-4
d_gene: NA
abundance: NA
v_gene: TRBV7-6
CDR3nt: TGTGCCAGCAGCTTAGCGACAGTTTTTAATGAAAAACTGTTTTTT
CDR3aa: CASSLATVFNEKLFF

len: 14
j_gene: TRBJ2-2
d_gene: NA
abundance: once
v_gene: TRBV5-4
CDR3nt: TGTGCCAGCAGCTTAGGGGTTTTAGCCGGGGAGCTGTTTTTT
CDR3aa: CASSLGVLAGELFF

len: 16
j_gene: TRBJ1-1
d_gene: TRBD1
abundance: once
v_gene: TRBV5-1
CDR3nt: TGCGCCAGCAGCTGGGGACAGGGGGCGCGGGTCACTGAAGCTTTCTTT
CDR3aa: CASSWGQGARVTEAFF

len: 17
j_gene: TRBJ2-1
d_gene: NA
abundance: NA
v_gene: TRBV30
CDR3nt: TGTGCCTGGAGTGACAAGAAAGCGGGCCTTAAGGTTAATGAGCAGTTCTTC
CDR3aa: CAWSDKKAGLKVNEQFF

len: 11
j_gene: TRBJ2-7
d_gene: NA
abundance: NA
v_gene: TRBV2
CDR3nt: TGTGCCAGCCTCCTTAACTACGAGCAGTACTTC
CDR3aa: CASLLNYEQYF

len: 18
j_gene: TRBJ2-1
d_gene: TRBD2
abundance: NA
v_gene: TRBV4-1
CDR3nt: TGCGCCAGCAGCCAAGTCCCGGGACTAGCGGGACGCTACAATGAGCAGTTCTTC
CDR3aa: CASSQVPGLAGRYNEQFF

len: 12
j_gene: TRBJ2-7
d_gene: NA
abundance: NA
v_gene: TRBV14
CDR3nt: TGTGCCAGCAGCCAGACTCCGTACGAGCAGTACTTC
CDR3aa: CASSQTPYEQYF

len: 18
j_gene: TRBJ1-5
d_gene: TRBD1
abundance: NA
v_gene: TRBV4-2
CDR3nt: TGTGCCAGCAGCCCACAGACAGGGGGTTCATATAGCAATCAGCCCCAGCATTTT
CDR3aa: CASSPQTGGSYSNQPQHF

len: 14
j_gene: TRBJ2-3
d_gene: NA
abundance: NA
v_gene: TRBV9
CDR3nt: TGTGCCAGCAGCGTTCTCGAGCGGGCAGATACGCAGTATTTT
CDR3aa: CASSVLERADTQYF

len: 16
j_gene: TRBJ2-3
d_gene: NA
abundance: NA
v_gene: TRBV7-6
CDR3nt: TGTGCCAGCAGCTCGGATGCGGGCGGCAGCACAGATACGCAGTATTTT
CDR3aa: CASSSDAGGSTDTQYF

len: 14
j_gene: TRBJ2-1
d_gene: NA
abundance: NA
v_gene: TRBV4-1
CDR3nt: TGCGCCAGCAGCCAAGAAGGAGCCTACAATGAGCAGTTCTTC
CDR3aa: CASSQEGAYNEQFF

len: 13
j_gene: TRBJ1-1
d_gene: NA
abundance: NA
v_gene: TRBV11-2
CDR3nt: TGTGCCAGCAGCTTAGGGACAGTCACTGAAGCTTTCTTT
CDR3aa: CASSLGTVTEAFF

len: 14
j_gene: TRBJ2-7
d_gene: TRBD1
abundance: NA
v_gene: TRBV28
CDR3nt: TGTGCCAGCAGTTCCGGGACAGGGGGCTACGAGCAGTACTTC
CDR3aa: CASSSGTGGYEQYF

len: 16
j_gene: TRBJ2-7
d_gene: TRBD2
abundance: NA
v_gene: TRBV6-5
CDR3nt: TGTGCCAGCAGTTACTCGGCTAGCGGTACAGATGGCGAGCAGTACTTC
CDR3aa: CASSYSASGTDGEQYF

len: 16
j_gene: TRBJ1-2
d_gene: TRBD1
abundance: NA
v_gene: TRBV30
CDR3nt: TGTGCCTGGAGAATGGTTGGGACAGGGGGTTCATTGGGCTACGCCTTC
CDR3aa: CAWRMVGTGGSLGYAF

len: 13
j_gene: TRBJ1-6
d_gene: NA
abundance: NA
v_gene: TRBV5-6
CDR3nt: TGTGCCAGCAGCTTGGGGGCCGCCAAAGCCCTCCACTTT
CDR3aa: CASSLGAAKALHF

len: 14
j_gene: TRBJ1-4
d_gene: TRBD1
abundance: once
v_gene: TRBV5-1
CDR3nt: TGCGCCAGCAGCTTGGTTACAGGGGATGAAAAACTGTTTTTT
CDR3aa: CASSLVTGDEKLFF

len: 14
j_gene: TRBJ2-7
d_gene: TRBD2
abundance: NA
v_gene: TRBV6-9
CDR3nt: TGTGCCAGCAGCCCCGGGACTAGCGCCTACGAGCAGTACTTC
CDR3aa: CASSPGTSAYEQYF

len: 15
j_gene: TRBJ2-5
d_gene: TRBD1
abundance: NA
v_gene: TRBV11-2
CDR3nt: TGTGCCAGCAGCTTGGGGACAGGCCCCCAAGAGACCCAGTACTTC
CDR3aa: CASSLGTGPQETQYF

len: 11
j_gene: TRBJ2-3
d_gene: NA
abundance: NA
v_gene: TRBV30
CDR3nt: TGTGCCTGCTCTCGGGTGGATACGCAGTATTTT
CDR3aa: CACSRVDTQYF

len: 11
j_gene: TRBJ2-7
d_gene: NA
abundance: NA
v_gene: TRBV30
CDR3nt: TGTGCCTGGAGTGACACCTACGAGCAGTACTTC
CDR3aa: CAWSDTYEQYF

len: 12
j_gene: TRBJ1-5
d_gene: NA
abundance: NA
v_gene: TRBV2
CDR3nt: TGTGCCAGCACAGGGATAGGGCAGCCCCAGCATTTT
CDR3aa: CASTGIGQPQHF